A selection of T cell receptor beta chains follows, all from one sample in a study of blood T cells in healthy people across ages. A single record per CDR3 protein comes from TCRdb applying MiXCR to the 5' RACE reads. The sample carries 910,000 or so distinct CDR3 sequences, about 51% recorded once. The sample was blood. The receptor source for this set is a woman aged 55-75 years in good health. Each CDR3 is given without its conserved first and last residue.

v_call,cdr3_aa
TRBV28,ASSSFGLGDRYYGTEAF
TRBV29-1,SVRQGREKLF
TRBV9,ASSVAPGGIYEQY
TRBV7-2,ASSFPSRYEQF
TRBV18,ASSQIYGAETQY
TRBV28,ASSSGTTYGYEQY
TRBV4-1,ASSQVVPAGLQPQH
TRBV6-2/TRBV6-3,ASSYVPRQRTEKLF
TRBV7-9,ASSSEGGSYEQY
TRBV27,ASSWGRSQY
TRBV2,ASTVGTGPYEQY
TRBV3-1,ASSLTGTERQTQY
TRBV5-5,ASSLGLAGGSRTDTQY
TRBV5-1,ASRTGLAGSDTQY
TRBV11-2,ASSLLSLAGARRY
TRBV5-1,ASSSEGGGLMETQY
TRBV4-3,ASSQRLGPPADTQY
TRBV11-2,ASSLAGGPKTQY
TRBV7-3,ASGILAGSTDTQY
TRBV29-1,SVERLAGVNEQF
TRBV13,ASSLNSNAPYEQY
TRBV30,AWMVTGYGYT
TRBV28,ASRLGLAGARTDTQY
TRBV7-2,ASSLGQLQDTQY
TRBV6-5,ASSYSTSGLAYNEQF
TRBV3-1,ASSQGERGVAKNIQY
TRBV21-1,ASSKVPASGTSTDTQY
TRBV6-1,ASSEIQAGYEQY
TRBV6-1,ASSPGLAGGQRNTQY
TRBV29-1,SVGKSGGQETQY
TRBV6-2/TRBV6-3,ASRWDRQETQY
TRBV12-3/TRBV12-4,ASSLAWGEVGNIQY
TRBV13,ASVPGRSSYNEQY
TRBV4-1,ASSQEGGTSGDQETQY
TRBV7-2,ASSSARGYT
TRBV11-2,ASSQNPGQAQH